Sequencing of this TCR beta chain was carried out in a study of blood T cell repertoires in COVID-19. Study-wide context: PBMCs, B-cell-depleted T cells, or T cells provided the cDNA or gDNA that made up the material.

V was clipped by 1 base and J by 4 bases; unmatched bases: 6. This CDR3 has 16 amino acids. From germline, CDR1 is SGHTA and CDR2 FQGTGA. Patients from Seattle were sampled longitudinally, starting during active infection. Per the authors' pipeline: Estimation of nucleated cell counts was performed using reference gene primer amplification. Profiling relied on immunoSEQ multiplex PCR, and the TCRdb table lists in-frame clones only, not all of them. That table is the source of V, J and clone size, and D and trimming were worked out from the DNA. The top ten clones hold roughly 0.76% of a sample with 400,000 to 450,000 clones, approximately 90% of them seen once.

This TCR was recovered from a man younger than 35 with COVID-19, enrolled during active disease. The sequenced material came from peripheral blood. The rearrangement uses TRBV7-3 and TRBJ2-5; 10 nucleotides line up with TRBD2. The CDR3 is CASSLSPSGSRETQYF. Here the CDR3 DNA reads TGTGCCAGCAGCTTAAGCCCTAGCGGGAGTAGAGAGACCCAGTACTTC.